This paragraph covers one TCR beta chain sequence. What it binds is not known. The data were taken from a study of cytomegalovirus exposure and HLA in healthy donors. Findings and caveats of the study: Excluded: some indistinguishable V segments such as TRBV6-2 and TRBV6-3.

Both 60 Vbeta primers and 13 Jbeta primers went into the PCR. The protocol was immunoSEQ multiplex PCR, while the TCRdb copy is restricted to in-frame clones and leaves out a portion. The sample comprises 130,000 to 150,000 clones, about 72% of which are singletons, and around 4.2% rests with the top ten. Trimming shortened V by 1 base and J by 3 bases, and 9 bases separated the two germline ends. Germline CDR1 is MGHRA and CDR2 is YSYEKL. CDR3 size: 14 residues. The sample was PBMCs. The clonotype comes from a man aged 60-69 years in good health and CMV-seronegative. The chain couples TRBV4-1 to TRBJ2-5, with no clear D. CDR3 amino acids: CASSQVWLEETQYF. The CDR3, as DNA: TGCGCCAGCAGCCAAGTTTGGCTAGAAGAGACCCAGTACTTC.